A single sample gave rise to the 17 T cell receptor beta chains below, sequenced in a study of blood T cell repertoires in COVID-19. Some clones are missing from TCRdb's copy, which holds only in-frame ones; the method was immunoSEQ multiplex PCR. The table records fewer than 130,000 clones, less than 85% of them present only once. The sequencing input was peripheral blood. The receptors come from a man in his 70s with active or convalescent COVID-19.

This clone was counted a single time. This chain's CDR3 is CASSSELGANVLTF. CDR3 sequence (DNA): TGTGCCAGCAGTTCCGAGCTTGGGGCCAACGTCCTGACTTTC. The chain recombines TRBV9 with TRBJ2-6; D unclear. Germline assignment: CDR1 SGDLS and CDR2 YYNGEE. This CDR3 comprises 14 residues. With 5 bases removed from V and 3 bases from J, the gap between germline ends came to 9 bases. Using reference TRBV9 and TRBJ2-6 for the parts outside the CDR3, the full variable domain is DSGVTQTPKHLITATGQRVTLRCSPRSGDLSVYWYQQSLDQGLQFLIQYYNGEERAKGNILERFSAQQFPDLHSELNLSSLELGDSALYFCASSSELGANVLTFGAGSRLTVL.

This chain uses TRBV5-6 with TRBJ2-2, with D unresolved. This CDR3 comprises 13 residues. The germline V gene has CDR1 SGHDT and CDR2 YYEEEE. The V and J ends lost 1 base and 7 bases respectively, with 8 bases between them. CDR3: CASSLRGGGELFF. The CDR3 DNA is TGTGCCAGCAGCTTGAGAGGTGGCGGGGAGCTGTTTTTT.

Turning to this clone: Additional DNA sequences in this sample encode the identical CDR3. This sequence joins TRBV10-3 and TRBJ2-1; D is undetermined. This CDR3 has 13 residues. V was shortened by 8 bases and J by 0 bases, with 8 bases between the two germline ends. Germline loops: CDR1 ENHRY, CDR2 SYGVKD. As DNA, the CDR3 is TGTGCCATCGCTTACGGCTCCTACAATGAGCAGTTCTTC. It specifies CAIAYGSYNEQFF.

This clone was seen only once. This chain joins TRBV9 and TRBJ1-6, with D unclear. Trimming removed 0 bases at V and 10 bases at J, with 8 bases between. The CDR3 has 13 residues. CDR1 SGDLS and CDR2 YYNGEE come from the germline V gene. CDR3 loop: CASSVAGESPLHF. In DNA form, the CDR3 reads TGTGCCAGCAGCGTAGCTGGAGAATCACCCCTCCACTTT.

The rearrangement links TRBV29-1 to TRBJ1-2; 10 bases are a match to TRBD1. This CDR3 spans 11 amino acids. The V gene end was trimmed by 6 bases and the J gene end by 8 bases; junction bases not matched to a gene: 3. CDR1 is SQVTM, CDR2 ANQGSEA, per germline. CDR3 nucleotide sequence: TGCAGCGTCGACAGGGGGCAAGGCTACACCTTC. Its translation: CSVDRGQGYTF.

This clone was recorded only once. The chain combines TRBV11-1 with TRBJ2-3, with D perhaps matching TRBD2 (6 bases). The V gene lost 5 bases and the J gene lost 3 bases, with 12 bases spanning the gap. Germline V gene sequence: CDR1 SGHAT, CDR2 FQDESV (reference sequence). The CDR3 consists of 14 residues. CDR3 in amino acids: CASSTGTLTDTQYF. CDR3 in DNA: TGTGCCAGCAGCACCGGGACTCTAACAGATACGCAGTATTTT.

The chain joins TRBV12-3 or TRBV12-4 to TRBJ2-7; TRBD1 might be the D (5 bases). The CDR3 has 13 amino acids. Between the trimmed V and J ends, which lost 3 bases and 2 bases, there was a span of 8 bases. This chain's CDR3 is CASSFRGPYEQYF. The CDR3 nucleotides read TGTGCCAGCAGTTTTAGGGGCCCCTACGAGCAGTACTTC.

The chain uses TRBV4-1 and TRBJ2-7, with D possibly matching TRBD2 (5 bases). The germline CDR1 and CDR2 sequences are MGHRA and YSYEKL. With 1 base removed from V and 5 bases from J, the gap between germline ends came to 18 bases. The CDR3 sequence is 16 residues long. In nucleotides, the CDR3 is TGCGCCAGCAGCCAAGGAGGTCGGGGAACCCATGACGAGCAGTACTTC. This gives the protein CASSQGGRGTHDEQYF.

This rearrangement joins TRBV5-1 to TRBJ2-1; 11 bases match TRBD2. This CDR3 is built from 16 residues. Germline V gene sequence: CDR1 SGHRS, CDR2 YFSETQ. Trimming at V came to 1 base and at J to 5 bases, leaving 5 bases not matched to a gene. The CDR3 nucleotides are TGCGCCAGCAGCTTGATTAGCGGGGGGGCCCACAATGAGCAGTTCTTC. Translated: CASSLISGGAHNEQFF.

The J gene is TRBJ2-5, the V gene TRBV5-1; D is perhaps TRBD1 (5 bases). The CDR3 has 14 residues. The germline CDR1 and CDR2 sequences are SGHRS and YFSETQ. Trimming took 1 base from V and 4 from J, leaving 11 bases between them. CDR3: CASSLNPGRETQYF. CDR3 bases: TGCGCCAGCAGCTTGAATCCAGGGCGAGAGACCCAGTACTTC.

About this clone itself: Other DNA sequences in this sample translate to the same CDR3. The V and J genes are TRBV5-1 and TRBJ2-7; no reliable D call. The CDR3 spans 14 residues. Germline CDR1 SGHRS, CDR2 YFSETQ. V was trimmed by 0 bases and J by 1 base, leaving 8 bases between them. DNA of the CDR3: TGCGCCAGCAGCTTGGGTGACACTTCCTACGAGCAGTACTTC. This translates into CASSLGDTSYEQYF.

V gene TRBV7-9 combines with J gene TRBJ2-7; 7 bases line up with TRBD1. J lost 1 base, V lost 3 bases, and 6 bases had no gene match. Germline CDR1 SEHNR, CDR2 FQNEAQ (reference sequence). CDR3 length: 15 amino acids. The CDR3 reads CASSFGDSFSYEQYF. DNA of the CDR3: TGTGCCAGCAGCTTTGGGGACAGTTTTTCCTACGAGCAGTACTTC.

This chain joins TRBV3-1 (or the pseudogene TRBV3-2) and TRBJ2-5, with a weak D call TRBD2 (5 bases). The V and J ends lost 1 base and 0 bases respectively, with 12 bases between them. This CDR3 is 16 amino acids long. CDR1 and CDR2 (germline): LGHDT, YNNKEL (reference sequence). DNA of the CDR3: TGTGCCAGCAGCCAAGGAAGCGGAAGAGACCAAGAGACCCAGTACTTC. This codes for CASSQGSGRDQETQYF.

This chain uses TRBV6-5 with TRBJ2-7; 9 bases align to TRBD1. The germline V gene encodes CDR1 MNHEY and CDR2 SVGAGI. V lost 6 bases, J lost 1 base, and 7 bases stayed unmatched. The CDR3 spans 15 residues. CDR3 coding DNA: TGTGCCAGCAGGCATCCCGGGACAGGGTCCTACGAGCAGTACTTC. Protein sequence: CASRHPGTGSYEQYF.

J is TRBJ1-5 and V is TRBV24-1; D is undetermined. V was trimmed by 3 bases and J by 0 bases, leaving 5 bases between them. The CDR3 runs to 14 residues. CDR1 KGHDR and CDR2 SFDVKD come from the germline V gene. The CDR3 here is CATSDPSSNQPQHF. CDR3 nucleotides: TGTGCCACCAGTGATCCGAGTAGCAATCAGCCCCAGCATTTT.

The rearrangement joins TRBV7-9 to TRBJ1-2; possibly TRBD1 for D (6 bases). The germline V gene has CDR1 SEHNR and CDR2 FQNEAQ (reference sequence). This CDR3 contains 16 residues. Trimming cost V 5 bases and J 0 bases, with 16 bases left between them. For the CDR3, the DNA is TGTGCCAGCAGCAGATACAGGGAAGGGACTAACTATGGCTACACCTTC. It codes for CASSRYREGTNYGYTF.

This sequence joins TRBV29-1 and TRBJ1-1, with D possibly matching TRBD1 (6 bases). The CDR3 runs 12 residues. Germline loops: CDR1 SQVTM, CDR2 ANQGSEA. The germline V and J ends were trimmed by 6 bases and 5 bases, with 13 bases remaining between them. The CDR3 is CSVGHDWTEAFF. The CDR3 region has the DNA TGCAGCGTGGGACATGATTGGACTGAAGCTTTCTTT. Variable domain in full (rest from reference TRBV29-1 and TRBJ1-1): SAVISQKPSRDICQRGTSLTIQCQVDSQVTMMFWYRQQPGQSLTLIATANQGSEATYESGFVIDKFPISRPNLTFSTLTVSNMSPEDSSIYLCSVGHDWTEAFFGQGTRLTVV.